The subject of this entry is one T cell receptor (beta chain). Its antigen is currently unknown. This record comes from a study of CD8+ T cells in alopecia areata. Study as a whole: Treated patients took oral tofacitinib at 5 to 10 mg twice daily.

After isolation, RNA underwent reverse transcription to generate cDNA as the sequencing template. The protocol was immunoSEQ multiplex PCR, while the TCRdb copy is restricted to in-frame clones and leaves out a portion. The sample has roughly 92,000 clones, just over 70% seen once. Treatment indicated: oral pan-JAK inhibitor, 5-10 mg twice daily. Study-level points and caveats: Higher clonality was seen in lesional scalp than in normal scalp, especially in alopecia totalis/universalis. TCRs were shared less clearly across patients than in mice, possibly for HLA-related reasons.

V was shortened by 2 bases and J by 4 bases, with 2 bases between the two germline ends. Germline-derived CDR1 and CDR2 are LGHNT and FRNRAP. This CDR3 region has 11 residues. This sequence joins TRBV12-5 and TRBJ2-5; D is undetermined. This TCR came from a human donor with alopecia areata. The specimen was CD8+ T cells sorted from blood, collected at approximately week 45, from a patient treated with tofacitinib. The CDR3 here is CASGLLETQYF. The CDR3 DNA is TGTGCTAGTGGTTTGTTAGAGACCCAGTACTTC. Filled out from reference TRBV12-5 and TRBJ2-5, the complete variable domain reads DARVTQTPRHKVTEMGQEVTMRCQPILGHNTVFWYRQTMMQGLELLAYFRNRAPLDDSGMPKDRFSAEMPDATLATLKIQPSEPRDSAVYFCASGLLETQYFGPGTRLLVL.